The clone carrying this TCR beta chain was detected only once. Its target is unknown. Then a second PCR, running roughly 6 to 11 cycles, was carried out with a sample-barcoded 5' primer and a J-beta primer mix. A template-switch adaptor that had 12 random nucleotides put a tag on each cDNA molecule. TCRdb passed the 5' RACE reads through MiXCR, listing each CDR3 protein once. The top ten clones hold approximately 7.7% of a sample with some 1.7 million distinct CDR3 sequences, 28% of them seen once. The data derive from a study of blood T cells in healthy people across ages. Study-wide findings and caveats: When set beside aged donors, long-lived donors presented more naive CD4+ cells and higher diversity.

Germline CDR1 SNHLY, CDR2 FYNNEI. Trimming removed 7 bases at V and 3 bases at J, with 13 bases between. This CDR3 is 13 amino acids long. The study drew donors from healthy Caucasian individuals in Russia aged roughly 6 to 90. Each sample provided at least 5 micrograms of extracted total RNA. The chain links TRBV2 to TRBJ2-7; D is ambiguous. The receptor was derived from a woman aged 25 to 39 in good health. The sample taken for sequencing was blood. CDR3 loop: CASIFSRSYEQYF. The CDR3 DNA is TGTGCCAGCATCTTTTCGAGGAGCTACGAGCAGTACTTC.